Listed below are T cell receptor beta chains from one sample, sequenced in a study of control samples from healthy donors and cancer patients. Method: immunoSEQ multiplex PCR; TCRdb's copy keeps in-frame clones and lacks some. The data show 100,000 to 150,000 clones, 80% to 95% seen once. The sequenced material came from blood. Receptors were obtained from a middle-aged man in good health. CDR3s include the opening cysteine and the closing phenylalanine or tryptophan. D genes are given only for firm matches. The size field is filled for only some rows; it gives once, few, many or a size class.

clone_size,d_call,v_call,j_call,cdr3_aa,cdr3_nt
-,-,TRBV7-8,TRBJ1-4,CASSLTENEKLFF,TGTGCCAGCAGCTTGACCGAGAATGAAAAACTGTTTTTT
-,-,TRBV25-1,TRBJ2-5,CASSEDRQAGQETQYF,TGTGCCAGCAGTGAGGACAGACAGGCCGGGCAAGAGACCCAGTACTTC
-,-,TRBV6-6,TRBJ1-1,CASSYSTLNTEAFF,TGTGCCAGCAGTTACTCGACTCTGAACACTGAAGCTTTCTTT
-,-,TRBV9,TRBJ2-3,CASSARGRTDTQYF,TGTGCCAGCAGCGCGAGGGGCCGCACAGATACGCAGTATTTT
-,TRBD1,TRBV4-1,TRBJ2-7,CASSQDRGRWVEQYF,TGCGCCAGCAGCCAGGACAGGGGGCGCTGGGTCGAGCAGTACTTC
-,-,TRBV27,TRBJ1-2,CASSPTANYGYTF,TGTGCCAGCAGTCCGACAGCTAACTATGGCTACACCTTC
-,TRBD1,TRBV4-1,TRBJ2-5,CASSQATGRRETQYF,TGCGCCAGCAGCCAAGCGACAGGGCGGCGTGAGACCCAGTACTTC
-,TRBD2,TRBV11-2,TRBJ2-5,CASSLTGGVRETQYF,TGTGCCAGCAGCTTGACGGGGGGGGTTCGTGAGACCCAGTACTTC
-,-,TRBV10-3,TRBJ1-1,CAISAVQGLVNTEAFF,TGTGCCATCAGCGCAGTACAGGGACTCGTCAACACTGAAGCTTTCTTT
-,-,TRBV2,TRBJ1-1,CASTVSGLPPEAFF,TGTGCCAGCACTGTGAGCGGCTTACCCCCCGAAGCTTTCTTT
-,-,TRBV7-9,TRBJ2-7,CASSFTGGYEQYF,TGTGCCAGCAGCTTTACCGGGGGCTACGAGCAGTACTTC
-,-,TRBV10-3,TRBJ2-7,CAISGPSSYEQYF,TGTGCCATCAGTGGGCCATCGTCCTACGAGCAGTACTTC
-,-,TRBV19,TRBJ2-5,CASSIDWAPEETQYF,TGTGCCAGTAGTATAGATTGGGCTCCAGAAGAGACCCAGTACTTC
-,-,TRBV12-3/TRBV12-4,TRBJ1-2,CASSFFGEGYTF,TGTGCCAGCAGTTTTTTCGGGGAAGGCTACACCTTC
-,TRBD1,TRBV2,TRBJ1-5,CASSDGQGVVRLSNQPQHF,TGTGCCAGCAGTGACGGGCAGGGGGTCGTCCGTCTGAGCAATCAGCCCCAGCATTTT
once,-,TRBV7-2,TRBJ1-1,CASSLGINWQVNTEAFF,TGTGCCAGCAGCTTAGGGATCAATTGGCAAGTGAACACTGAAGCTTTCTTT
once,TRBD2,TRBV2,TRBJ2-5,CASARGMRETQYF,TGTGCCAGCGCGCGGGGGATGAGGGAGACCCAGTACTTC
-,TRBD1,TRBV6-5,TRBJ2-1,CASSFVRGLGEQFF,TGTGCCAGCAGTTTCGTGAGGGGGCTGGGTGAGCAGTTCTTC
-,TRBD1,TRBV19,TRBJ1-6,CASSMGDRDNSPLHF,TGTGCCAGTAGTATGGGGGACAGGGACAATTCACCCCTCCACTTT
-,-,TRBV6-5,TRBJ1-1,CASSLRAGGTEAFF,TGTGCCAGCAGTTTGAGGGCGGGGGGCACTGAAGCTTTCTTT
-,-,TRBV19,TRBJ1-1,CASKRGGTEAFF,TGTGCCAGTAAAAGGGGCGGGACTGAAGCTTTCTTT
-,-,TRBV15,TRBJ1-4,CATSGRDNRNEKLFF,TGTGCCACCAGCGGAAGGGACAACAGGAATGAAAAACTGTTTTTT
-,-,TRBV27,TRBJ1-2,CASSLNRIYGYTF,TGTGCCAGCAGTTTAAACCGGATCTATGGCTACACCTTC
-,-,TRBV2,TRBJ1-2,CASSATGRHGYTF,TGTGCCAGCAGTGCGACCGGGCGCCATGGCTACACCTTC
-,-,TRBV4-1,TRBJ1-6,CASSQARQSPLHF,TGCGCCAGCAGCCAGGCCAGACAGTCACCCCTCCACTTT
once,-,TRBV5-8,TRBJ1-3,CASSFRDSGNTIYF,TGTGCCAGCAGCTTCAGGGACTCTGGAAACACCATATATTTT
-,TRBD2,TRBV11-2,TRBJ2-7,CASSLVSGGDYEQYF,TGTGCCAGCAGCTTAGTCAGCGGGGGGGATTACGAGCAGTACTTC
-,-,TRBV6-1,TRBJ2-2,CASSEASQGIGELFF,TGTGCCAGCAGTGAAGCTTCCCAGGGGATCGGGGAGCTGTTTTTT
-,-,TRBV2,TRBJ1-1,CASSDVGPNTEAFF,TGTGCCAGCAGTGACGTTGGTCCGAACACTGAAGCTTTCTTT
few,-,TRBV28,TRBJ1-1,CASILLGMNTEAFF,TGTGCCAGCATCTTACTTGGAATGAACACTGAAGCTTTCTTT
-,-,TRBV18,TRBJ1-1,CASSPLSGEGPEAFF,TGTGCCAGCTCACCATTGTCAGGGGAAGGGCCTGAAGCTTTCTTT
-,TRBD2,TRBV30,TRBJ2-1,CAWNTLASYNEQFF,TGTGCCTGGAACACACTAGCGTCTTACAATGAGCAGTTCTTC